This T cell receptor (beta chain) was recovered during a study of blood T cell repertoires in COVID-19 (dated by TCRdb to the early 2020s). Notes on the research overall: Samples from collaborators originated in the United States, Italy and Spain and spanned both the acute and convalescent phases of COVID-19. Subjects who had been exposed to COVID-19, were actively infected with it, or had recovered from it provided the deeply sampled blood TCRbeta repertoires that made up the dataset. The prospective study material was composed of cDNA or gDNA derived from T cells, B-cell-depleted T cells, or PBMCs. The repertoires were released in a freely available public database intended as a resource for research on the immune response to SARS-CoV-2. A de-identified subject ID, COVID-19 status, age in years and sex were almost always included in the sample metadata. Where available, HLA class I and class II types were taken from metadata supplied by the sample provider and were not determined by assay-based typing. Samples came from the ongoing ImmuneRACE study (first 160 participants) plus 1,254 subjects from 6 global collaborators. Broad study findings and their caveats: The amount of clinical and demographic metadata varied by source and participant and was provided uncurated.

Regarding this clone: Its binding antigen is unknown. No base quality information exists; no much larger clone differs at one position.

One collaborating source in Seattle enrolled patients during active infection and followed them longitudinally through the course of disease. Collaborating institutions collected whole blood in K2EDTA tubes following their own protocols. For TCRbeta analysis, collaborator samples were shipped as frozen whole blood, as isolated PBMCs, or as DNA extracted from either sample type. TCRbeta CDR3 regions were amplified from genomic DNA using the immunoSEQ Assay, a bias-controlled multiplex PCR. The published analysis was carried out like this. The number of nucleated cells in each sample was estimated by amplification of reference gene primers within the assay. To quantify the absolute abundance of each unique TCRbeta CDR3 rearrangement, sequence reads were collapsed and filtered. For each sample, productive Simpson clonality was calculated as the square root of Simpson's diversity index over productive rearrangements. This is the immuneACCESS table as TCRdb keeps it, with only in-frame sequences that have V and J called. A part of the clones is gone; compared with another copy, unresolved V genes explain less than half, and the rest is unexplained. V and J calls and clone size are as listed in that table; D and trimming were resolved from the DNA. The sample records about 200,000 clones, approximately 80% of which are singletons. The ten top clones hold over 6.5% of the sample.

Cut back by 6 bases and 7 bases, the V and J ends lie 14 bases apart. Spanning cysteine to phenylalanine, the CDR3 consists of 14 amino acids. CDR3 DNA is the only sequence kept; it has 42 bases, read in frame from the first base. CDR1 and CDR2 are drawn from the germline V gene: SGHDT, YYEEEE. The rearrangement combines TRBV5-6 with TRBJ1-6, with no confidently assigned D gene. Sequenced sample: peripheral blood. This receptor was identified in a woman older than 75 with COVID-19, enrolled during active disease. The CDR3 loop reads CASTALSGNSPLHF. The nucleotide sequence is given as TGTGCCAGCACCGCCCTATCGGGAAATTCACCCCTCCACTTT.